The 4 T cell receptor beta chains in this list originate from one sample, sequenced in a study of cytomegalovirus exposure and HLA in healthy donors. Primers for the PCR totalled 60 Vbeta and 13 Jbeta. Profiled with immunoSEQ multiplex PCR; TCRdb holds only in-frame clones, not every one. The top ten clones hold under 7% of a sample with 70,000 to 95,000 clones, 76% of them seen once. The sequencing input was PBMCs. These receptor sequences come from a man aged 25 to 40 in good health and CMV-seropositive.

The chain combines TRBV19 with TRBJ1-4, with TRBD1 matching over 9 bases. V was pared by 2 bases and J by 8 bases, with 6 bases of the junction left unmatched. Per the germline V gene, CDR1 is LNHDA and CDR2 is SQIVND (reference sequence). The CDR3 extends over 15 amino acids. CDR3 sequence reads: CASSIWGTGGEKLFF. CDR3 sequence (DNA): TGTGCCAGTAGTATATGGGGCACAGGGGGCGAAAAACTGTTTTTT.

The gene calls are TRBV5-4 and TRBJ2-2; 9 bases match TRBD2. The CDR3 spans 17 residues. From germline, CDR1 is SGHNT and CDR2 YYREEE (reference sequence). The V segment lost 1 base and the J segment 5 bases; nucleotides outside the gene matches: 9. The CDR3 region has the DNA TGTGCCAGCAGCTTGACTAGCGGGCGGGTATTAACCGGGGAGCTGTTTTTT. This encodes CASSLTSGRVLTGELFF.

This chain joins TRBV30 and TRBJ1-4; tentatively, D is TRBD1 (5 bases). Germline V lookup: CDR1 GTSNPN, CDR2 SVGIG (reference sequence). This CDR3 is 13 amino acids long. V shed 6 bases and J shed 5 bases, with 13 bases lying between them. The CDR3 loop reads CACINRTNEKLFF. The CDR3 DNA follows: TGTGCCTGTATTAACAGGACAAATGAAAAACTGTTTTTT.

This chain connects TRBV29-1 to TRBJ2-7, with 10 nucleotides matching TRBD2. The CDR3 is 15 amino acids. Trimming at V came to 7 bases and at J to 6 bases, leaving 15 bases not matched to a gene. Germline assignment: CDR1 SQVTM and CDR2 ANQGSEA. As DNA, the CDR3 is TGCAGCGCCGCCGATGTAGCGGGAGGCCTCAGCGAGCAGTACTTC. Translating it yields CSAADVAGGLSEQYF.